These 13 T cell receptor beta chains originate from one sample sequenced in a study of T cells in localized non-small cell lung cancer. Sequencing used immunoSEQ multiplex PCR; TCRdb keeps in-frame clones, though not all of them. Of about 54,000 clones in the sample, over 80% were seen once. The sample in question was peripheral blood, obtained before any cancer treatment. The receptor set was obtained from an older female donor with stage II squamous cell lung carcinoma.

A remark on this clone: Since a far larger clone is one base different, this is likely a read error. This sequence joins TRBV6-5 and TRBJ1-5; TRBD1 might be the D (6 bases). CDR3 length equals 15 residues. Between the trimmed V and J ends, which lost 6 bases and 6 bases, there was a span of 18 bases. CDR1 and CDR2 from the germline V gene are MNHEY and SVGAGI. The CDR3: CASSLTGGGGQPQHF. The DNA for the CDR3 is TGTGCCAGCAGCCTCACCGGAGGGGGGGGTCAGCCCCAGCATTTT.

The genes are TRBV7-2 and TRBJ2-7; TRBD1 matches at 7 bases. This CDR3 is built from 13 residues. Looked up from germline, CDR1 is SGHTA and CDR2 is FQGNSA. The J segment lost 2 bases and the V segment lost 5 bases, leaving 3 bases of the junction unmatched. The CDR3 region is CASSTQGAYEQYF. The CDR3 DNA sequence: TGTGCCAGCAGCACGCAGGGGGCCTACGAGCAGTACTTC.

This clone was seen a few times. The gene calls are TRBV5-1 and TRBJ1-1; TRBD1 matches 11 bases. V lost 0 bases to trimming and J lost 5 bases; unmatched junction nucleotides: 6. Germline V gene data show CDR1 as SGHRS and CDR2 as YFSETQ. The CDR3 totals 16 residues. The CDR3 spells CASSLDRDRGFTEAFF. The CDR3 region has the DNA TGCGCCAGCAGCTTGGACCGGGACAGGGGGTTTACTGAAGCTTTCTTT.

This clone appeared once. V and J are TRBV7-2 and TRBJ2-5; D remains ambiguous. This CDR3 spans 11 amino acids. CDR1 is SGHTA, CDR2 FQGNSA, per germline. Between the trimmed V and J ends, which lost 5 bases and 2 bases, there was a span of 3 bases. CDR3 region: CASSIQETQYF. CDR3 bases: TGTGCCAGCAGCATACAAGAGACCCAGTACTTC.

V is TRBV9 and J is TRBJ2-1; 9 bases match TRBD1. The V gene end was trimmed by 4 bases and the J gene end by 4 bases; junction bases not matched to a gene: 9. In germline, CDR1 is SGDLS, CDR2 YYNGEE. There are 16 residues in the CDR3. CDR3 sequence: CASSPRRGQGYNEQFF. The DNA of the CDR3 is TGTGCCAGCAGCCCCCGGCGGGGACAGGGATACAATGAGCAGTTCTTC.

The chain links TRBV7-3 to TRBJ2-7; 7 nucleotides align to TRBD1. With 6 bases clipped from V and 2 bases from J, the junction kept 4 bases outside the gene matches. Looked up from germline, CDR1 is SGHTA and CDR2 is FQGTGA. This CDR3 is 13 amino acids long. In DNA, the CDR3 is TGTGCCAGCAGTCGGGACAGTACCTACGAGCAGTACTTC. Protein product: CASSRDSTYEQYF.

The chain couples TRBV7-3 to TRBJ2-2; D is possibly TRBD2 (5 bases). The ends were cut back, 5 bases at V and 3 bases at J, with 10 bases in the middle. Per the germline V gene, CDR1 is SGHTA and CDR2 is FQGTGA. CDR3 length: 14 amino acids. CDR3 bases: TGTGCCAGCAGCACTAGGCGAGACACCGGGGAGCTGTTTTTT. This codes for CASSTRRDTGELFF.

Concerning this clone: This may arise from a read error, as a much more abundant clone is one base away. The V and J genes are TRBV28 and TRBJ1-2, with TRBD1 as a possible D gene (6 bases). V shed 1 base and J shed 6 bases, with 6 bases lying between them. The CDR3 contains 12 residues. The germline V gene has CDR1 MDHEN and CDR2 SYDVKM. The CDR3 region has the DNA TGTGCCAGCAGTTTATCAGGGGATGGCTACACCTTC. Encoded protein: CASSLSGDGYTF.

The chain combines TRBV27 with TRBJ1-2, with TRBD1 as a possible D gene (5 bases). Germline lookup yields CDR1 MNHEY and CDR2 SMNVEV (reference sequence). This CDR3 region has 15 residues. V gave up 5 bases and J gave up 5 bases, with 18 bases separating them. CDR3 loop: CASSPRDGGLYGYTF. Written as DNA, the CDR3 is TGTGCCAGCAGTCCCAGGGACGGAGGTTTATATGGCTACACCTTC.

J is TRBJ2-1 and V is TRBV7-9; maybe TRBD1 (6 bases). Trimming removed 2 bases at V and 4 bases at J, with 9 bases between. Germline V lookup: CDR1 SEHNR, CDR2 FQNEAQ (reference sequence). The CDR3 covers 14 residues. The CDR3 is CASSLRGSYNEQFF. As DNA, the CDR3 is TGTGCCAGCAGCTTAAGGGGGTCTTACAATGAGCAGTTCTTC.

This clone is categorized as medium-sized. V gene TRBV18 combines with J gene TRBJ2-7; D remains ambiguous. Per the germline V gene, CDR1 is KGHSH and CDR2 is LQKENI. This CDR3 region has 13 residues. Trimming cost V 3 bases and J 2 bases, with 8 bases left between them. CDR3 loop: CASSPTVAYEQYF. The CDR3 nucleotides read TGTGCCAGCTCACCCACAGTGGCCTACGAGCAGTACTTC.

The chain links TRBV29-1 to TRBJ2-3, with D possibly being TRBD2 (6 bases). The germline V and J ends were trimmed by 4 bases and 2 bases, with 10 bases remaining between them. Germline V gene data show CDR1 as SQVTM and CDR2 as ANQGSEA. This CDR3 spans 13 amino acids. The CDR3 coding sequence is TGCAGCGTTGCGGGGGTACCCACAGATACGCAGTATTTT. Its protein product is CSVAGVPTDTQYF.

This chain joins TRBV6-1 and TRBJ1-2; no reliable D call. This CDR3 contains 15 residues. V lost 9 bases, J lost 4 bases, and 21 bases lay in between. In germline, CDR1 is MNHNS, CDR2 SASEGT. The CDR3 DNA is TGTGCCAGTCCGGGGAGGCAGGCCTACCTCTATGGCTACACCTTC. It yields the protein CASPGRQAYLYGYTF.